The 15 T cell receptor beta chains reported below all come from one sample, sequenced in a study of graft-versus-host responses after intestinal transplantation (dated by TCRdb to the early 2020s). No antigen has been identified for these receptors. The time point label corresponds to: cells obtained before transplantation from donor or recipient. Libraries were made using the immunoSEQ multiplex PCR assay. TCRdb stores this immuneACCESS table with in-frame sequences only. Part of the clones is absent; in the studies checked, under half of the shortfall reflects unresolved V genes, and no reason is known for the rest. The sample table records more than 95,000 clones; more than 75% of these occur just once. The ten largest make up roughly 0.9% of the sample. The specimen comprised unstimulated CD4+ T cells sorted from spleen or lymph node cells, sampled before intestinal transplant. The origin of the receptors is a human donor who received an intestinal transplant.

The chain combines TRBV7-2 with TRBJ2-2, with D perhaps matching TRBD2 (6 bases). The length of the CDR3 is 16 residues. The germline V gene has CDR1 SGHTA and CDR2 FQGNSA. The germline V and J ends were trimmed by 5 bases and 5 bases, with 18 bases remaining between them. In DNA form, the CDR3 reads TGTGCCAGCAGCCCCATTTCGGGGGTAAGAACCGGGGAGCTGTTTTTT. Protein sequence: CASSPISGVRTGELFF.

J is TRBJ1-5 and V is TRBV7-2; no clear D. The CDR3 runs 15 residues. Germline V gene lookup returns CDR1 SGHTA and CDR2 FQGNSA. V dropped 5 bases and J dropped 2 bases, with 13 bases sitting between them. The CDR3 DNA sequence: TGTGCCAGCAGCCGATCTCCTTACGGCAATCAGCCCCAGCATTTT. It is translated as CASSRSPYGNQPQHF.

The chain has TRBV5-3 and TRBJ2-1; D is unresolved. TRBV5-3 is annotated as an ORF whose role is uncertain. The CDR3 spans 13 residues. V was pared by 4 bases and J by 5 bases, with 10 bases between. The CDR3 loop is CARSIRAHNEQFF. The CDR3 bases are TGTGCCAGAAGCATCCGGGCCCACAATGAGCAGTTCTTC.

The chain joins TRBV5-1 to TRBJ2-1; a possible D gene is TRBD2 (6 bases). V lost 0 bases and J lost 4, with 11 bases in between. Germline CDR1 is SGHRS and CDR2 is YFSETQ. The CDR3 sequence is 15 residues long. The CDR3 DNA is TGCGCCAGCAGCTTGGGGGACTTCTTATACAATGAGCAGTTCTTC. Translating it yields CASSLGDFLYNEQFF.

The chain links TRBV28 to TRBJ1-5; perhaps TRBD1 as D (6 bases). The ends were cut back, 3 bases at V and 9 bases at J, with 15 bases in the middle. This CDR3 is 14 amino acids long. Germline CDR1 MDHEN, CDR2 SYDVKM. CDR3 amino acids: CASSFRGGGRPQHF. CDR3 nucleotide sequence: TGTGCCAGCAGTTTTAGGGGGGGCGGTCGGCCCCAGCATTTT.

CDR3 amino acids: CASGRAGSEQFF. The CDR3 DNA reads as TGTGCCAGCGGCCGGGCGGGGTCGGAGCAGTTCTTC. The V call is TRBV9, the J call TRBJ2-1; D possibly corresponds to TRBD2 (6 bases). Germline CDR1 SGDLS, CDR2 YYNGEE. The CDR3 contains 12 residues. Trimming took 7 bases from V and 10 from J, leaving 15 bases between them.

This clone was detected only a few times. DNA of the CDR3: TGTGCCAGCAGTGAATCCGGGACTAGACACAATGAGCAGTTCTTC. This codes for CASSESGTRHNEQFF. This chain links TRBV6-1 with TRBJ2-1, with 8 bases identical to TRBD2. J lost 5 bases, V lost 2 bases, and 5 bases had no gene match. The CDR3 spans 15 residues. Looked up from germline, CDR1 is MNHNS and CDR2 is SASEGT.

The V and J genes are TRBV9 and TRBJ2-1; D might be TRBD1 (8 bases). The germline V and J ends were trimmed by 7 bases and 0 bases, with 17 bases remaining between them. Germline loops: CDR1 SGDLS, CDR2 YYNGEE. This CDR3 has 16 residues. The CDR3 region is CASSPSGTGSYNEQFF. The CDR3 DNA reads TGTGCCAGCTCCCCCAGCGGGACAGGCTCCTACAATGAGCAGTTCTTC.

The chain employs TRBV5-1 and TRBJ1-1; D remains unclear. Germline V gene data show CDR1 as SGHRS and CDR2 as YFSETQ. The CDR3 length is 14 residues. V was shortened by 5 bases and J by 1 base, with 12 bases between the two germline ends. CDR3 nucleotide sequence: TGCGCCAGCAGTTCGAGGTGGCAGAACACTGAAGCTTTCTTT. Its protein is CASSSRWQNTEAFF.

The chain uses TRBV4-2 and TRBJ1-2; 9 bases line up with TRBD1. Unmatched junction bases numbered 9, after V lost 0 bases and J lost 7 bases. CDR1 is LGHNA, CDR2 YNFKEQ, per germline. The CDR3 covers 16 residues. CDR3 loop: CASSQDLRDREAGYTF. The CDR3, as DNA: TGTGCCAGCAGCCAAGATCTGAGGGACAGGGAAGCTGGCTACACCTTC.

This rearrangement joins TRBV2 to TRBJ2-2; 11 bases are shared with TRBD2. Germline V gene data show CDR1 as SNHLY and CDR2 as FYNNEI. This CDR3 has 13 amino acids. V lost 8 bases, J lost 7 bases, and 3 bases stayed unmatched. In nucleotides, the CDR3 is TGTGCCAGCCTAGCGGGGGGCATCGGGGAGCTGTTTTTT. It yields the protein CASLAGGIGELFF.

V and J are TRBV28 and TRBJ2-1, with D hard to call. With 2 bases removed from V and 6 bases from J, the gap between germline ends came to 20 bases. The CDR3 runs to 17 residues. The germline V gene encodes CDR1 MDHEN and CDR2 SYDVKM. CDR3: CASSLIIPSPYGNEQFF. The CDR3 bases are TGTGCCAGCAGTTTAATCATCCCCTCACCCTACGGCAATGAGCAGTTCTTC.

This clone is classed as medium-sized. The J gene is TRBJ1-6, the V gene TRBV2; possibly TRBD1 for D (6 bases). CDR1 is SNHLY and CDR2 is FYNNEI in the germline V gene. This CDR3 is built from 14 residues. V gave up 6 bases and J gave up 3 bases, with 9 bases separating them. CDR3 in DNA: TGTGCCAGCAGCCAGGGGTACTATAATTCACCCCTCCACTTT. Protein sequence: CASSQGYYNSPLHF.

The chain carries TRBV5-1 and TRBJ2-3; D is unresolved. Germline loops: CDR1 SGHRS, CDR2 YFSETQ. The CDR3 is 16 amino acids. The V end was cut by 1 base, the J end by 2 bases, with 14 bases between. The chain's CDR3 is CASSLYDARSTDTQYF. CDR3 bases: TGCGCCAGCAGCTTGTACGACGCCCGATCCACAGATACGCAGTATTTT.

This clone was observed once. The chain joins TRBV28 to TRBJ2-7; 8 nucleotides align to TRBD2. The trim removed 5 bases at V and 3 bases at J, leaving 6 bases unmatched. The germline V gene encodes CDR1 MDHEN and CDR2 SYDVKM. CDR3 length equals 14 residues. The CDR3 reads CASSTSGAIYEQYF. The DNA for the CDR3 is TGTGCCAGCAGTACTAGCGGAGCCATCTACGAGCAGTACTTC.